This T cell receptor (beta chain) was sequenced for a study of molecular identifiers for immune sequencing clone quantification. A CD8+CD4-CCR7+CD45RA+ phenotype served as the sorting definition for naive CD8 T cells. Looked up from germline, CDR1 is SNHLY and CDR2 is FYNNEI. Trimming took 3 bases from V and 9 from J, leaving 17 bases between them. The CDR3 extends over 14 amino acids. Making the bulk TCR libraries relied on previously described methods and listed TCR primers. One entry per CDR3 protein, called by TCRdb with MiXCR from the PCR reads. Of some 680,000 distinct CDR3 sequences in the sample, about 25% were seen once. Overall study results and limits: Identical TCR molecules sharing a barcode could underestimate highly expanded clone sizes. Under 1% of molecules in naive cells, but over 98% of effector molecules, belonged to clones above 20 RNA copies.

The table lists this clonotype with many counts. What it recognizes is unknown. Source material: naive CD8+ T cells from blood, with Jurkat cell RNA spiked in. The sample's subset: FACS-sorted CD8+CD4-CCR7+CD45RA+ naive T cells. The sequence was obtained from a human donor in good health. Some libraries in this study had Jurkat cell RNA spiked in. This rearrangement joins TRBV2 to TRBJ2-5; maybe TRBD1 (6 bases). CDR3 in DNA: TGTGCCAGCAGTGACGTTGGGGGCTCCGGGCCCCAGTACTTC. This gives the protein CASSDVGGSGPQYF.